This TCR beta chain was recorded in a study of T-cell reconstitution after alpha-beta-depleted transplantation in children. The study, taken as a whole, reports: Alpha-beta T cells present about two months after transplant were reported to originate from several hundred expanded graft clones. T-cell numbers and diversity, one year after transplant, stemmed largely from T cells that were newly produced. Surviving recipient T cells and thymic progenitors accounted for the high day-60 TCRbeta diversity observed in some patients.

Comments on this clonotype: Its cognate antigen is unknown. This may stem from a read error, because a much larger clone lies one nucleotide away.

Unique molecular identifiers were built into the TCRbeta library. TCRdb re-called the PCR reads through MiXCR, storing one row per CDR3 protein. There are 65,000 to 70,000 distinct CDR3 sequences in the sample; approximately 4.4% occur only once, and over 15% lies in the top ten. The source of this sequence is a boy less than two years old who had a stem cell transplant for acute myeloid leukemia, so the T cells may come from the graft donor. The sequences come from PBMCs, mostly from graft donor cells, collected 180 days after TCRalphabeta/CD19-depleted stem cell transplant.

The CDR3 nucleotides read TGTGCCTGCAGTTTCCTGCCGGTGGGTGAAACTGAAGCTTTCTTT. The encoded protein is CACSFLPVGETEAFF. The rearrangement uses TRBV28 and TRBJ1-1, with D unresolved. CDR1 and CDR2 from the germline V gene are MDHEN and SYDVKM. The CDR3 extends over 15 amino acids.